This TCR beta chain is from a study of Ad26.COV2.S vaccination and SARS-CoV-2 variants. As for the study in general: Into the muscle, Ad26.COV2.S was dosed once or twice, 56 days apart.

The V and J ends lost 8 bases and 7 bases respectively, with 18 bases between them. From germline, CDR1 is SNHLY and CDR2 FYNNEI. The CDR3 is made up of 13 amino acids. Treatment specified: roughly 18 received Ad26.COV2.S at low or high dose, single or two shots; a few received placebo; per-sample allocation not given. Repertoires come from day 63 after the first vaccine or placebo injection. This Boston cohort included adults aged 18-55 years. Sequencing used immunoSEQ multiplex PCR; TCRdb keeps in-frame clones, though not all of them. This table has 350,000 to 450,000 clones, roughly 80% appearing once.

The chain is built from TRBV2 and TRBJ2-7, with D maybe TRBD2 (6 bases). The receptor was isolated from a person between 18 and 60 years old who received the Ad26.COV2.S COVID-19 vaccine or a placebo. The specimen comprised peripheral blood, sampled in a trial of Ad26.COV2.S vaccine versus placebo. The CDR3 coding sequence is TGTGCCAGCTGTAGGACCGAGGGGAGGGAGCAGTACTTC. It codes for CASCRTEGREQYF.